These T cell receptor beta chains were read from a single sample in a study of cytomegalovirus exposure and HLA in healthy donors. The assay was immunoSEQ multiplex PCR, and TCRdb's table has in-frame clones only and misses some. The table has about 160,000 clones, around 80% seen once; the top ten hold 1%. The sequencing input was PBMCs. The receptors come from a woman aged 45-59 years in good health and CMV-seropositive. CDR3s include the opening cysteine and the closing phenylalanine or tryptophan. A D gene is named only where the DNA matches it firmly. Not all rows give a size; the values are once, few, many and, for expanded clones, a class.

D	V	J	size	DNA	CDR3
TRBD2	TRBV28	TRBJ2-5	-	TGTGCCAGCAAGGGACTAGCGGGAGGAGAGACCCAGTACTTC	CASKGLAGGETQYF
-	TRBV6-5	TRBJ2-5	-	TGTGCCAGCAGGGCGGACACTTACCAATTAGAGACCCAGTACTTC	CASRADTYQLETQYF
TRBD2	TRBV5-4	TRBJ2-3	-	TGTGCCAGCAGCTTAAGGTTAGCGGGAGGGGACACAGATACGCAGTATTTT	CASSLRLAGGDTDTQYF
-	TRBV28	TRBJ2-2	-	TGTGCCAGCAGTTTTCGCGGGGAGCTGTTTTTT	CASSFRGELFF
TRBD1	TRBV7-2	TRBJ2-5	-	TGTGCCAGCAGCTACAGGGGGGAGACCCAGTACTTC	CASSYRGETQYF
TRBD1	TRBV19	TRBJ2-2	-	TGTGCCACCCGATCGACAGGGATAAGGACCGGGGAGCTGTTTTTT	CATRSTGIRTGELFF
TRBD2	TRBV7-9	TRBJ2-5	-	TGTGCCAGCAGCAGCGGACTAGCGGGAGCTGGGGAGACCCAGTACTTC	CASSSGLAGAGETQYF
-	TRBV5-6	TRBJ1-2	once	TGTGCCAGCAGCCTTCCTGGCAGTTACTATGGCTACACCTTC	CASSLPGSYYGYTF
-	TRBV28	TRBJ2-1	-	TGTGCCAGCAGCCCGCGGCTTAGGAGGAATGAGCAGTTCTTC	CASSPRLRRNEQFF
-	TRBV27	TRBJ1-2	few	TGTGCCAGCAGTCTAAACCCGATTCATGGCTACACCTTC	CASSLNPIHGYTF
-	TRBV9	TRBJ2-1	-	TGTGCCAGCAGCCCGAGCGGGTGGAGGGCCAATGAGCAGTTCTTC	CASSPSGWRANEQFF
TRBD1	TRBV7-8	TRBJ2-7	-	TGTGCCAGCAGCTTTCCGTCGGACAGGGGGTACGAGCAGTACTTC	CASSFPSDRGYEQYF
-	TRBV19	TRBJ1-4	-	TGTGCCAGTAGTATAAAGCGGCGCGCTACTAATGAAAAACTGTTTTTT	CASSIKRRATNEKLFF
TRBD1	TRBV28	TRBJ1-2	-	TGTGCCAGCAGCCTCCTCGACAGGGTCAACTATGGCTACACCTTC	CASSLLDRVNYGYTF
TRBD1	TRBV20-1	TRBJ1-2	-	TGCAGTGCCGACAGGGGAGGTGGCTACACCTTC	CSADRGGGYTF
-	TRBV28	TRBJ2-3	-	TGTGCCAGTGAAACAGGCCCGAAAACAGATACGCAGTATTTT	CASETGPKTDTQYF
TRBD1	TRBV11-2	TRBJ2-5	-	TGTGCCAGCAGCCAGACAGGGGGCGGAGAGACCCAGTACTTC	CASSQTGGGETQYF
-	TRBV6-5	TRBJ2-3	once	TGTGCCAGCAGTTACTCTTCCAGGGCAGATACGCAGTATTTT	CASSYSSRADTQYF
-	TRBV5-1	TRBJ1-1	-	TGCGCCAGCAGCTTGGCTAACCTCAGGGGGAACACTGAAGCTTTCTTT	CASSLANLRGNTEAFF
-	TRBV7-6	TRBJ2-1	-	TGTGCCAGCAGCTTAGCCCGCCTAGGCAAGCAGTTCTTC	CASSLARLGKQFF
-	TRBV7-9	TRBJ2-4	-	TGTGCCAGCAGCCTAGTCACGCGGGATCAGTACTTC	CASSLVTRDQYF
-	TRBV2	TRBJ2-7	-	TGTGCCAGCAGTGAATTGCGGGAAGAGCAGTACTTC	CASSELREEQYF
-	TRBV5-1	TRBJ2-2	-	TGCGCCAGCAGCGACAAGAACACCGGGGAGCTGTTTTTT	CASSDKNTGELFF
TRBD1	TRBV27	TRBJ1-4	once	TGTGCCAGCAGTCCTCGGACAGGGGATAAACTGCTTTTT	CASSPRTGDKLLF
-	TRBV28	TRBJ2-1	-	TGTGCCAGCCACACCCCGGAAAGCGTCCCTTCCTACAATGAGCAGTTCTTC	CASHTPESVPSYNEQFF
-	TRBV27	TRBJ2-7	-	TGTGCCAGCAGCCCTCGGGACATCCACGAGCAGTACTTC	CASSPRDIHEQYF
TRBD1	TRBV5-1	TRBJ2-7	few	TGCGCCAGCAGCTGGCGTGGGGACAGGGGTTCCTACGAGCAGTACTTC	CASSWRGDRGSYEQYF
-	TRBV5-3	TRBJ1-6	-	TGTGCCAGAAGGGGCGGGCACTTT	CARRGGHF
TRBD1	TRBV7-8	TRBJ2-7	-	TGTGCCAGCAGCTTAGGTAGGGGACAGGGCCTTTACGAGCAGTACTTC	CASSLGRGQGLYEQYF
TRBD1	TRBV5-1	TRBJ2-3	-	TGCGCCAGCAGCTCGGCTCCAGGGGGCCCGGATACGCAGTATTTT	CASSSAPGGPDTQYF